The rows below give T cell receptor beta chains drawn from one sample of a study of shared clonotypes between healthy human individuals. Produced via immunoSEQ multiplex PCR; TCRdb's table is partial and in-frame only. The sample comprises approximately 720,000 clones, 72% of which are singletons, and 1.8% rests with the top ten. Material: memory CD4+ T cells sorted from blood. The receptors here all came from a woman younger than 45 in good health. Each CDR3 is given without its conserved first and last residue.

>11|TRBV7-9
ASSFHGENIQY
>13|TRBV9
ASRELGEGTGELF
>14|TRBV15
ATSREAGRWNEKLF
>14|TRBV27
ASRQSTSGGNNEQF
>15|TRBV28
ASSLRQGTGGRETQY
>12|TRBV4-2
ASSSGGNSYEQY
>14|TRBV27
ASSIKKDSANYGYT
>12|TRBV2
ASSVLDSNYGYT
>13|TRBV7-9
ASSLQGLAKNIQY
>13|TRBV7-9
ASSRAAGEPYEQY
>13|TRBV27
ASSLWTGAKDTQY
>13|TRBV11-2
ASTEKRESRNEQF
>13|TRBV4-1
ASSQDEATNYGYT
>12|TRBV5-1
ASSLRQGASEAF
>12|TRBV6-4
ASSDRGMNTEAF
>11|TRBV5-8
ASRLRGTAEQY
>12|TRBV27
ASSIRLADNEQF
>13|TRBV4-1
ASSQTSGSMYEQF
>11|TRBV6-1
ASSVPITDTQY
>12|TRBV19
ASRSAGGVWEQF
>14|TRBV11-3
ASSLNRWTSPGELF
>14|TRBV29-1
SVGDSGRPMNTEAF
>11|TRBV7-8
ASSLQGGTEAF
>14|TRBV14
ASSQAIKGAINEQF
>14|TRBV11-2
ASSLGQGKSNQPQH
>12|TRBV7-9
ASSLSRVVDTQY
>13|TRBV18
ASSPKRTLYNEQF
>14|TRBV5-1
ASSLTSGREYNEQF
>12|TRBV18
ASSFYDRDTEAF
>14|TRBV5-1
ASTPGDGSLAYEQY
>17|TRBV27
ASSNLGLAGGLHPYEQY
>16|TRBV14
ASSQKMHAGTRLREQY
>10|TRBV2
ASTMAGQPQH
>16|TRBV5-4
ASSGLLAGGPGTGELF
>11|TRBV7-7
ASSGLAGGEQF
>11|TRBV2
ALTSGRAGEQF
>12|TRBV5-6
ASSTLSGANVLT
>13|TRBV18
ASSPETDLNYGYT
>14|TRBV28
ASSSPTSGSSYEQY